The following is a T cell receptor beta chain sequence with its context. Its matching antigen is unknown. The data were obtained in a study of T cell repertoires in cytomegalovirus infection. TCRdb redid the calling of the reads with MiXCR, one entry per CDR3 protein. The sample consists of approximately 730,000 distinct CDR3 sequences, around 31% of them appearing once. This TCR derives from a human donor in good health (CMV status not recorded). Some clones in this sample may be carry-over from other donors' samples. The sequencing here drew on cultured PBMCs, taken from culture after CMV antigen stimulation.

The CDR3 reads CSATWTPRDSPLHF. The DNA for the CDR3 is TGCAGTGCGACATGGACACCCAGAGATTCACCCCTCCACTTT. The rearrangement links TRBV20-1 to TRBJ1-6; D is perhaps TRBD1 (5 bases). CDR1 and CDR2 (germline): DFQATT, SNEGSKA (reference sequence). This CDR3 comprises 14 residues. V shed 6 bases and J shed 8 bases, with 17 bases lying between them.